This entry concerns a single T cell receptor (beta chain). This clone was seen a few times. Its antigen is not yet known. Within one base of it there is no much larger clone, and no base qualities were kept. The collaborating institutions used their own protocols to collect whole blood in K2EDTA tubes. For TCRbeta analysis, collaborator samples were shipped as frozen whole blood, as isolated PBMCs, or as DNA extracted from either sample type. This sample is part of a study of blood T cell repertoires in COVID-19 (dated by TCRdb to 2020 to 2022). At the level of the whole study: The collaborator samples originated in the United States, Italy and Spain and spanned the acute and convalescent phases of COVID-19. The repertoires were made available in a free public database intended to serve as a resource for research on the immune response to SARS-CoV-2. The dataset comprised deeply sampled blood TCRbeta repertoires from subjects exposed to, actively infected with, or recovered from COVID-19. The samples were drawn from two sources: the first 160 participants of the ongoing ImmuneRACE study, and 1,254 subjects contributed by 6 global collaborators. Sample metadata almost always included a de-identified subject ID, COVID-19 status, age in years and sex. Where available, HLA class I and class II types were taken from metadata supplied by the sample provider and were not determined by assay-based typing. The prospective study material was composed of cDNA or gDNA derived from T cells, B-cell-depleted T cells, or PBMCs. Results and caveats for the whole study, not just this receptor: The amount of clinical and demographic metadata varied by source and participant and was provided uncurated.

Via the germline V gene, CDR1 is SGDLS and CDR2 YYNGEE. The CDR3, from cysteine to phenylalanine, totals 17 residues. CDR3 DNA is the only sequence kept; it has 51 bases, read in frame from the first base. The V end loses 0 bases and the J end loses 0 bases, and a stretch of 10 bases separates them. The immunoSEQ Assay, a bias-controlled multiplex PCR, was used to amplify TCRbeta CDR3 regions from genomic DNA. Concerning the study's data processing: Nucleated cell counts per sample were estimated from amplification of reference gene primers within the assay. To quantify the absolute abundance of each unique TCRbeta CDR3 rearrangement, sequence reads were collapsed and filtered. For each sample, productive Simpson clonality was calculated as the square root of Simpson's diversity index across productive rearrangements. TCRdb retrieved this table from immuneACCESS and kept in-frame rearrangements only. Not all clones are present; in checked studies, unresolved V genes account for under half, and no reason is known for the remainder. The V and J calls and the clone size are those of that table, but D and trimming were determined from the DNA. The sample table lists 110,000 to 150,000 clones, approximately 87% of them with a count of one. The ten largest clones take up 44% of the sample.

The sequence is built from TRBV9 and TRBJ2-6, and the D gene may be TRBD2, 5 bases matching. The sequence derives from a human donor in a cohort sampled during active COVID-19. The material sequenced was peripheral blood. The DNA reads as follows: TGTGCCAGCAGCGTAGGTGGAGGACTCTCTGGGGCCAACGTCCTGACTTTC. This yields the protein CASSVGGGLSGANVLTF. The variable domain in full, with residues beyond the CDR3 obtained from the reference TRBV9 and TRBJ2-6 genes, is DSGVTQTPKHLITATGQRVTLRCSPRSGDLSVYWYQQSLDQGLQFLIQYYNGEERAKGNILERFSAQQFPDLHSELNLSSLELGDSALYFCASSVGGGLSGANVLTFGAGSRLTVL.